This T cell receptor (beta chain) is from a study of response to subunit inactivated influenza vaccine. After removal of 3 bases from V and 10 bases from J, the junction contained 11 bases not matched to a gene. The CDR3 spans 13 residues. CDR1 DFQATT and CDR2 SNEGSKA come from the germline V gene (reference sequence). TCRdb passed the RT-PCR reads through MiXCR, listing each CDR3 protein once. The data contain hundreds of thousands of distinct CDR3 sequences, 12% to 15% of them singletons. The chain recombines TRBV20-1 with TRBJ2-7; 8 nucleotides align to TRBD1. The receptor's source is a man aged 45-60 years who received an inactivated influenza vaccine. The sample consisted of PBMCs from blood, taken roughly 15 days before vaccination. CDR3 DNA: TGCAGTGCTAGGAACAACCCCGACAGGGGTCAGTACTTC. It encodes CSARNNPDRGQYF.